These T cell receptor beta chains were read from a single sample in a study of T cell changes during pregnancy in multiple sclerosis. Using immunoSEQ multiplex PCR, the repertoire was profiled, and TCRdb retains in-frame clones only, with some absent. This sample has around 74,000 clones, with 80% to 90% found just once. This material consisted of peripheral blood, taken before pregnancy. The source of these receptors is a female donor with multiple sclerosis, enrolled in a pregnancy study. The CDR3 runs from the conserved cysteine through the conserved F or W. D genes are given only for firm matches. The size of a clone is reported for some rows only, either as once, few or many, or as a class for expanded clones.

cdr3_length	clone_size	d_call	v_call	j_call	cdr3_nt	cdr3_aa
12	.	.	TRBV5-4	TRBJ1-1	TGTGCCAGCAGCAGGGAGCGGGCTGAAGCTTTCTTT	CASSRERAEAFF
14	.	.	TRBV19	TRBJ1-1	TGTGCCAGTAGTATGAGGAAAAGAGATCGCGAAGCTTTCTTT	CASSMRKRDREAFF
14	.	TRBD1	TRBV7-9	TRBJ2-1	TGTGCCAGCAGCCGAGACAGGGGGCGGGATGAGCAGTTCTTC	CASSRDRGRDEQFF
16	.	.	TRBV6-5	TRBJ2-7	TGTGCCAGCAGTTACTCACGGCGGGACAGCTCCTACGAGCAGTACTTC	CASSYSRRDSSYEQYF
14	once	.	TRBV5-1	TRBJ2-3	TGCGCCAGCAGCTTGGTCCCAGGCACAGATACGCAGTATTTT	CASSLVPGTDTQYF
16	once	TRBD2	TRBV7-8	TRBJ2-3	TGTGCCAGCAGCTTGGAGCGGGGAACCGGGGCAGATACGCAGTATTTT	CASSLERGTGADTQYF
14	once	.	TRBV7-2	TRBJ2-7	TGTGCCAGCAGCTTAGAGGTCAGGGGCTACGAGCAGTACTTC	CASSLEVRGYEQYF
18	.	.	TRBV2	TRBJ1-3	TGTGCCAGCAGTGAACTTTCCCGAGGCGCCGACTCTGGAAACACCATATATTTT	CASSELSRGADSGNTIYF
15	once	.	TRBV6-6	TRBJ2-7	TGTGCCAGCAGTTACGGGACACCCCGCTCCTACGAGCAGTACTTC	CASSYGTPRSYEQYF
15	.	.	TRBV7-2	TRBJ2-7	TGTGCCAGCAGCTTAGGAACAGGGCCGATCTACGAGCAGTACTTC	CASSLGTGPIYEQYF
12	.	.	TRBV7-6	TRBJ1-1	TGTGCCAGCAGCTTAGGGTCAGGGGCAGCTTTCTTT	CASSLGSGAAFF
17	.	.	TRBV9	TRBJ2-7	TGTGCCAGCAGCGTAGAATCGATTTCAACGGGGAGTTACGAGCAGTACTTC	CASSVESISTGSYEQYF
13	.	TRBD1	TRBV9	TRBJ2-7	TGTGCCAGCACCGAGGGACAGGCCTACGAGCAGTACTTC	CASTEGQAYEQYF
12	.	.	TRBV9	TRBJ2-1	TGTGCCAGCAGCGCCTCAAAGCGCGAGCAGTTCTTC	CASSASKREQFF
17	.	TRBD1	TRBV7-9	TRBJ1-6	TGTGCCAGCAGCAGCCGGGACAGGGGCCCCTATAATTCACCCCTCCACTTT	CASSSRDRGPYNSPLHF
14	.	.	TRBV5-1	TRBJ2-7	TGCGCCAGCAGCTTGGGACAGGACTCCTACGAGCAGTACTTC	CASSLGQDSYEQYF
17	.	TRBD2	TRBV2	TRBJ2-1	TGTGCCAGCAGGGGGGCTAGCGGGGGCCTCTCCTACAATGAGCAGTTCTTC	CASRGASGGLSYNEQFF
17	.	.	TRBV7-2	TRBJ1-2	TGTGCCAGCAGCTCAGCCGTCCTAACTACCGGGAGTCGTGGCTACACCTTC	CASSSAVLTTGSRGYTF
15	.	.	TRBV7-3	TRBJ2-1	TGTGCCAGCAGCTTACACCGGGACTCATACAATGAGCAGTTCTTC	CASSLHRDSYNEQFF